The 23 T cell receptor beta chains below all came from one sample that was sequenced in a study of somatic mutations in cytotoxic T cells in rheumatoid arthritis. Libraries were prepared by immunoSEQ multiplex PCR; TCRdb keeps only in-frame clonotypes and omits some of them. The table shows about 10,000 clones, with more than 60% occurring only once. The sequenced sample was CD8+ T cells sorted from blood. Source of these receptors: a man in his forties or fifties in good health.

The gene calls are TRBV4-1 and TRBJ1-1, with TRBD1 as a possible D gene (5 bases). This CDR3 spans 13 amino acids. With 4 bases removed from V and 7 bases from J, the gap between germline ends came to 13 bases. CDR1 MGHRA and CDR2 YSYEKL come from the germline V gene. The CDR3 DNA sequence: TGCGCCAGCAGCCCCCGGACATCCAGTGAAGCTTTCTTT. Amino acids: CASSPRTSSEAFF.

This clone was seen only a few times. The chain joins TRBV6-1 to TRBJ2-7; TRBD2 agrees at 8 bases. This CDR3 is 17 amino acids long. Germline CDR1 is MNHNS and CDR2 is SASEGT. V shed 0 bases, J shed 1 base, and the junction held 8 bases outside the gene matches. CDR3 sequence (DNA): TGTGCCAGCAGTGAAGCTTGGGCGGGGGGCCGATCCTACGAGCAGTACTTC. It translates to CASSEAWAGGRSYEQYF.

The rearrangement links TRBV7-9 to TRBJ2-5; possibly TRBD1 for D (6 bases). Germline V lookup: CDR1 SEHNR, CDR2 FQNEAQ (reference sequence). The CDR3 is made up of 13 amino acids. Between the trimmed V and J ends, which lost 6 bases and 4 bases, there was a span of 12 bases. CDR3 DNA sequence: TGTGCCAGCAGGAAGGACAGTGGAGAGACCCAGTACTTC. It specifies CASRKDSGETQYF. The whole variable domain, filled in from reference TRBV7-9 and TRBJ2-5, reads DTGVSQNPRHKITKRGQNVTFRCDPISEHNRLYWYRQTLGQGPEFLTYFQNEAQLEKSRLLSDRFSAERPKGSFSTLEIQRTEQGDSAMYLCASRKDSGETQYFGPGTRLLVL.

This clone was seen once. This sequence joins TRBV19 and TRBJ1-1; D call uncertain. The CDR3 consists of 15 residues. Germline V gives CDR1 LNHDA, CDR2 SQIVND (reference sequence). Trimming shortened V by 2 bases and J by 4 bases, and 14 bases separated the two germline ends. The DNA of the CDR3 is TGTGCCAGTAGTATATCGGCCAGGCCGCCCACTGAAGCTTTCTTT. It specifies CASSISARPPTEAFF. The variable domain in full, with the rest retrieved from reference TRBV19 and TRBJ1-1, is DGGITQSPKYLFRKEGQNVTLSCEQNLNHDAMYWYRQDPGQGLRLIYYSQIVNDFQKGDIAEGYSVSREKKESFPLTVTSAQKNPTAFYLCASSISARPPTEAFFGQGTRLTVV.

J is TRBJ2-7 and V is TRBV11-2; D is possibly TRBD1 (6 bases). Germline V CDR1 and CDR2: SGHAT, FQNNGV. Deletions cut 2 bases from V and 0 bases from J, with 11 bases between. The CDR3 is 15 residues long. CDR3 DNA: TGTGCCAGCAGCTTACGGGGACACTTCTCCTACGAGCAGTACTTC. Protein sequence: CASSLRGHFSYEQYF.

The chain recombines TRBV27 with TRBJ2-1; 11 nucleotides line up with TRBD1. After removal of 5 bases from V and 6 bases from J, the junction contained 6 bases not matched to a gene. Germline V CDR1 and CDR2: MNHEY, SMNVEV (reference sequence). The CDR3 has 15 residues. In DNA, the CDR3 is TGTGCCAGCAGTCCCGGGACAGGGGGGGTCAATGAGCAGTTCTTC. Translating it yields CASSPGTGGVNEQFF.

This clone occurred once. This rearrangement joins TRBV27 to TRBJ2-7; maybe TRBD2 (7 bases). Germline V CDR1 and CDR2: MNHEY, SMNVEV (reference sequence). The V and J ends lost 2 bases and 0 bases respectively, with 14 bases between them. The CDR3 sequence is 16 residues long. This CDR3 is CASSLVTRGHSYEQYF. For the CDR3, the DNA is TGTGCCAGCAGTTTAGTGACGCGGGGGCACTCCTACGAGCAGTACTTC.

A word on this clone: A read error may account for a junction end that differs from germline. CDR3 in DNA: TGTGCCAGCAGCTTCTCCGGGACAGGCTCCCACGAGCAGTACTTC. As protein: CASSFSGTGSHEQYF. The chain carries TRBV7-8 and TRBJ2-7; 8 bases match TRBD1. The germline V gene has CDR1 SGHVS and CDR2 FQNEAQ. This CDR3 is 15 amino acids long.

J is TRBJ2-7 and V is TRBV5-4; 9 bases map to TRBD2. CDR1 and CDR2 from the germline V gene are SGHNT and YYREEE (reference sequence). The CDR3 extends over 13 amino acids. V shed 0 bases and J 9 bases; nucleotides not matched to a gene: 4. The CDR3 is CASSLVGLAGQYF. The CDR3 nucleotides read TGTGCCAGCAGCTTGGTGGGACTAGCAGGGCAGTACTTC. The full variable domain, with the rest looked up from reference TRBV5-4 and TRBJ2-7, is ETGVTQSPTHLIKTRGQQVTLRCSSQSGHNTVSWYQQALGQGPQFIFQYYREEENGRGNFPPRFSGLQFPNYSSELNVNALELDDSALYLCASSLVGLAGQYFGPGTRLTVT.

This clone is a singleton in its sample. The V gene is TRBV7-7, the J gene TRBJ2-4; a weak D match, TRBD2 (6 bases). Germline V gives CDR1 SSHAT, CDR2 FNYEAQ (reference sequence). This CDR3 is 16 amino acids long. The CDR3 region is CASHRDGLRTKNIQYF. The CDR3 nucleotides are TGTGCTAGCCACCGGGACGGACTAAGGACCAAAAACATTCAGTACTTC.

This clone was observed a single time. The gene calls are TRBV5-1 and TRBJ2-2; TRBD1 is a possible D gene (6 bases). Trimming shortened V by 3 bases and J by 2 bases, and 11 bases separated the two germline ends. Germline CDR1 reads SGHRS; CDR2 reads YFSETQ. This CDR3 spans 15 amino acids. The CDR3 DNA follows: TGCGCCAGCAGCTCGAGACAGGTTAACACCGGGGAGCTGTTTTTT. The encoded protein is CASSSRQVNTGELFF.

The rearrangement links TRBV10-3 to TRBJ1-1; TRBD1 matches 8 bases. Per the germline V gene, CDR1 is ENHRY and CDR2 is SYGVKD. The CDR3 has 15 residues. V lost 6 bases, J lost 2 bases, and 8 bases stayed unmatched. CDR3 nucleotides: TGTGCCATCAGCGACCAGGACAGGGCTAACACTGAAGCTTTCTTT. It translates to CAISDQDRANTEAFF.

The rearrangement joins TRBV4-2 to TRBJ2-7, with D uncertain. The CDR3 runs 13 residues. From germline, CDR1 is LGHNA and CDR2 YNFKEQ. V lost 1 base, J lost 5 bases, and 9 bases lay in between. The CDR3 DNA reads TGTGCCAGCAGCCAAGCTCTCCCCCACGAGCAGTACTTC. Translated: CASSQALPHEQYF.

Concerning this clone itself: At one end the junction does not follow the germline gene, possibly because of a read error. The chain couples TRBV16 to TRBJ2-1; 7 bases fit TRBD1. The CDR3 has 16 residues. The germline V gene has CDR1 KGHSY and CDR2 FQNENV. The CDR3 nucleotides read TGTGCCAGCAGCCAATTAAGGGGGCGTTTCTACGATGAGCAGTTCTTC. Translating it yields CASSQLRGRFYDEQFF.

The J gene is TRBJ2-7, the V gene TRBV4-2; 7 bases match TRBD2. Germline V gives CDR1 LGHNA, CDR2 YNFKEQ. The junction had 5 bases not matched to a gene; V was cut back by 0 bases and J by 3 bases. CDR3 length equals 15 residues. In DNA, the CDR3 is TGTGCCAGCAGCCAAGAAAGGTCTAGCGGCTACGAGCAGTACTTC. Residues: CASSQERSSGYEQYF.

This clone is a singleton in its sample. This chain uses TRBV6-1 with TRBJ2-2; 15 positions agree with TRBD2. The ends lost 4 bases at V and 6 bases at J; junction bases unmatched: 6. The length of the CDR3 is 17 residues. The V gene's germline CDR1 is MNHNS and CDR2 SASEGT. CDR3 in DNA: TGTGCCAGCAGTGGGACTAGCGGGGGGGACTATTCCGGGGAGCTGTTTTTT. This sequence encodes CASSGTSGGDYSGELFF.

The rearrangement links TRBV28 to TRBJ2-7; tentative D call: TRBD2 (6 bases). V lost 3 bases and J lost 7, with 16 bases in between. Germline V gene sequence: CDR1 MDHEN, CDR2 SYDVKM. The CDR3 contains 14 residues. The CDR3 loop is CASSLVEGRREQYF. The CDR3 DNA follows: TGTGCCAGCAGTTTGGTGGAGGGACGGAGGGAGCAGTACTTC.

This chain uses TRBV14 with TRBJ2-7, with 7 bases lining up with TRBD1. This CDR3 contains 15 residues. Germline V gene data show CDR1 as SGHDN and CDR2 as FVKESK. V trimming: 2 bases; J trimming: 2 bases; junction bases outside the gene matches: 6. This CDR3 reads CASSQLTTGTYEQYF. In nucleotides, the CDR3 is TGTGCCAGCAGCCAACTTACGACAGGGACCTACGAGCAGTACTTC.

This chain connects TRBV29-1 to TRBJ2-1; possibly TRBD2 for D (5 bases). The CDR3 sequence is 16 residues long. The germline V gene encodes CDR1 SQVTM and CDR2 ANQGSEA. V was shortened by 5 bases and J by 2 bases, with 19 bases between the two germline ends. The CDR3 reads CSVYGSEEATYNEQFF. The CDR3 bases are TGCAGCGTTTATGGATCGGAGGAAGCCACCTACAATGAGCAGTTCTTC.

J is TRBJ1-1 and V is TRBV5-8, with D tentatively TRBD1 (6 bases). Trimming shortened V by 6 bases and J by 4 bases, and 19 bases separated the two germline ends. The CDR3 totals 15 residues. Germline V lookup: CDR1 SGHTS, CDR2 YDEGEE. DNA of the CDR3: TGTGCCAGCAACATGGGTCGGGGGGCAGGCACTGAAGCTTTCTTT. This codes for CASNMGRGAGTEAFF.

V is TRBV6-1 and J is TRBJ2-1, with TRBD1 as a possible D gene (6 bases). The germline V gene has CDR1 MNHNS and CDR2 SASEGT. The CDR3 covers 15 residues. The V and J ends lost 6 bases and 5 bases respectively, with 17 bases between them. The chain's CDR3 is CASSFHRDSNNEQFF. CDR3 DNA sequence: TGTGCCAGCAGCTTCCACAGGGATTCCAACAATGAGCAGTTCTTC.

This clone rates as large. The chain couples TRBV2 to TRBJ2-5, with a weak D call TRBD2 (6 bases). The CDR3 extends over 16 amino acids. V was clipped by 0 bases and J by 3 bases, with 14 bases between them. Germline CDR1 reads SNHLY; CDR2 reads FYNNEI. CDR3 in DNA: TGTGCCAGCAGTGAAGCCCGACTAGTAGAGAAAGAGACCCAGTACTTC. Translated: CASSEARLVEKETQYF.

The chain combines TRBV28 with TRBJ2-7; D gene unclear. The germline V gene has CDR1 MDHEN and CDR2 SYDVKM. Trimming removed 3 bases from V and 1 base from J, with 10 bases in between. This CDR3 spans 14 amino acids. Here the CDR3 DNA reads TGTGCCAGCAGTTTCCTTGGAGTTTCCTACGAGCAGTACTTC. Protein product: CASSFLGVSYEQYF.